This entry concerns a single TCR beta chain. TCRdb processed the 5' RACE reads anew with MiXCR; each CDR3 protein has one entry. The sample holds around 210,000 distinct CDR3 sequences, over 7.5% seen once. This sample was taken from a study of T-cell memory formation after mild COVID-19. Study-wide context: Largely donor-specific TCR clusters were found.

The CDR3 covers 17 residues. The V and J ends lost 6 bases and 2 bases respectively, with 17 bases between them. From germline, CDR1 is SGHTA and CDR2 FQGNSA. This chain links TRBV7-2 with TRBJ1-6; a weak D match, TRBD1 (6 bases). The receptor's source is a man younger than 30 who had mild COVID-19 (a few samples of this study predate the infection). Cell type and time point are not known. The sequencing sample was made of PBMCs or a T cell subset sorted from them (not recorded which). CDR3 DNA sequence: TGTGCCAGCAGAGACCCTCAGGGGAGCCCCTATAATTCACCCCTCCACTTT. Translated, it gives CASRDPQGSPYNSPLHF.